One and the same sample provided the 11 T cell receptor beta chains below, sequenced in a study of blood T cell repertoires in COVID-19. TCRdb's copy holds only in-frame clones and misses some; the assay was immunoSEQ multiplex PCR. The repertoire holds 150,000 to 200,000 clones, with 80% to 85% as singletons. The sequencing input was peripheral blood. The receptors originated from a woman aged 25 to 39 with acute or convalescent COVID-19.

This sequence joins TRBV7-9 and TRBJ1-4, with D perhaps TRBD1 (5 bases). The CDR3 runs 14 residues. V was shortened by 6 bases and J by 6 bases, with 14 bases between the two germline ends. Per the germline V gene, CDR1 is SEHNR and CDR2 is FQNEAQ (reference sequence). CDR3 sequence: CASRSPGIHEKLFF. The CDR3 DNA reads TGTGCCAGCAGGTCTCCAGGGATCCATGAAAAACTGTTTTTT.

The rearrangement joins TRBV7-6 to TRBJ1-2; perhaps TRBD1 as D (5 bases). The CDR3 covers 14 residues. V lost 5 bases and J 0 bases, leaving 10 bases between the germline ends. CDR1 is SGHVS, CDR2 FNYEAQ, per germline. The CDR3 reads CASSKTDSNYGYTF. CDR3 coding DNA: TGTGCCAGCAGCAAGACAGACTCTAACTATGGCTACACCTTC.

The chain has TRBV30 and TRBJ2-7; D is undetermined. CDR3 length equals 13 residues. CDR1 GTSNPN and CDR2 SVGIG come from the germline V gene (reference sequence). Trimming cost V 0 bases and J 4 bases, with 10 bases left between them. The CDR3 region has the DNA TGTGCCTGGAGTGTCCTAGATGGGTACGAGCAGTACTTC. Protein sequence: CAWSVLDGYEQYF.

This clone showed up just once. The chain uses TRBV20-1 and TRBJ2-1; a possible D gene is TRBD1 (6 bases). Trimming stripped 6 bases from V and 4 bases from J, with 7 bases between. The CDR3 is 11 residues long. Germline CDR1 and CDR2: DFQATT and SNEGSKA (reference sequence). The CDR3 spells CSAQGYNEQFF. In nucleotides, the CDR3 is TGCAGTGCACAGGGATACAATGAGCAGTTCTTC.

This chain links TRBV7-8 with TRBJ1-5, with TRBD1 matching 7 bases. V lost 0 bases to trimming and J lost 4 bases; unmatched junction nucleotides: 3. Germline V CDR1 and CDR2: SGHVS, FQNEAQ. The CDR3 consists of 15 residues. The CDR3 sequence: CASSLADRQNQPQHF. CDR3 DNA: TGTGCCAGCAGCTTAGCGGACAGGCAAAATCAGCCCCAGCATTTT.

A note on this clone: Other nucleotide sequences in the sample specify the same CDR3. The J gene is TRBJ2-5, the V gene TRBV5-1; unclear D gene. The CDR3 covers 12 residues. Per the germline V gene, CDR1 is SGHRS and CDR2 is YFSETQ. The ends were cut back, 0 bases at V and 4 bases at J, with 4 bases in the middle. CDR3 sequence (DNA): TGCGCCAGCAGCTTGGCGGGAGAGACCCAGTACTTC. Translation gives CASSLAGETQYF.

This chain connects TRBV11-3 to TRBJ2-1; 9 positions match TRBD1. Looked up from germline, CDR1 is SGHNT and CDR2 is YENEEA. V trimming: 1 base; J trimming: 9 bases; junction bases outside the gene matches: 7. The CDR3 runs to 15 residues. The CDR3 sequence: CASSLGTGVITEQFF. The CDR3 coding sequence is TGTGCCAGCAGCTTAGGGACAGGGGTAATCACTGAGCAGTTCTTC.

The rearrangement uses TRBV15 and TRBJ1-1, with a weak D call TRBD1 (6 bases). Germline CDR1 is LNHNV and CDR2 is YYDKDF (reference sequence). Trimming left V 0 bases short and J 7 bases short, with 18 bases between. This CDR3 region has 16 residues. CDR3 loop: CATSRDTFRGRNEAFF. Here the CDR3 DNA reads TGTGCCACCAGCAGAGATACATTTAGGGGGAGAAATGAAGCTTTCTTT.

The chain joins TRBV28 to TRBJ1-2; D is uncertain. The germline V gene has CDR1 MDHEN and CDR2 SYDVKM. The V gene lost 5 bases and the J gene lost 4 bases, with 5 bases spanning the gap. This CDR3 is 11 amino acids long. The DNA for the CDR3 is TGTGCCAGCAGTGGCAGCTATGGCTACACCTTC. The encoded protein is CASSGSYGYTF.

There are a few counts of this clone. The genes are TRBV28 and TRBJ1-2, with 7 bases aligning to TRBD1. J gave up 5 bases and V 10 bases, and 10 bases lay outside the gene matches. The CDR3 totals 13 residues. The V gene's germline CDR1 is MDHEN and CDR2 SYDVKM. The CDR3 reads CAIQTGWGYGYTF. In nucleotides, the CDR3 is TGTGCCATCCAGACAGGGTGGGGGTATGGCTACACCTTC.

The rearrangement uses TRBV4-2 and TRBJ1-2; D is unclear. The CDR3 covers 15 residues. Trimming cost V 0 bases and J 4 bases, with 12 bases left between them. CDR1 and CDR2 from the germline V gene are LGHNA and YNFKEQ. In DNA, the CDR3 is TGTGCCAGCAGCCAAGATGCCGCGGGGTTCTATGGCTACACCTTC. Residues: CASSQDAAGFYGYTF.